This entry describes one T cell receptor (beta chain). No antigen is known for it. No base-level quality is on record; no much larger clone is a single base apart. Per the publication, the treatment or condition label means: live attenuated yellow fever vaccine strain. At each blood-draw timepoint, two biological replicates of bulk PBMCs were obtained. PBMCs were isolated from peripheral blood using a standard Ficoll-Paque protocol. RNA was extracted with TriZol from bulk PBMCs, CD4 and CD8 fractions, and dextramer-positive and dextramer-negative fractions. Synthesis of TCR cDNA relied on 5'RACE template switching, a step that introduced a universal primer site along with unique molecular identifiers. Priming of cDNA synthesis was performed from both the TCR alpha and TCR beta constant segments. Library amplification used two PCR steps, and the second PCR step added sample barcodes and sequencing adapters. Sequencing of the libraries was done on either Illumina HiSeq 2500 (2x100 bp) or NovaSeq (2x150 bp). The paper's data handling went like this. Reads were demultiplexed and collapsed into UMI consensus sequences with MIGEC, and V(D)J alignment was performed with MiXCR. Using edgeR on replicate PBMC samples, clonotypes were called vaccine-responding if FDR was below 0.01 and the log2 fold change was above 5 up to day 15. Each bulk clonotype was labeled CD4 or CD8 based on which sequenced repertoire, CD4 or CD8, contained the clonotype at higher abundance. TCRdb trimmed public reads at Q25 via fastp, called clones via MiXCR and kept in-frame beta chains. One record per CDR3 amino acid sequence lists the most common genes and DNA. The V and J calls shown here were made by TCRdb, not taken from the authors' results. Within this sample are 500,000 to 650,000 distinct CDR3 sequences, with approximately 13% of them counted one time only. The ten largest clones take up under 15% of the sample.

These data are taken from a study of T cells after yellow fever vaccination (dated by TCRdb to the late 2010s). For context, the study as a whole: Libraries from fractions with low cell numbers were prepared with the SMART-Seq v4 Ultra Low Input RNA kit. To follow T-cell clones before and after both primary and booster YFV17D yellow fever vaccination, bulk TCR alpha and beta repertoires underwent longitudinal sequencing. Two healthy male donors, one aged 18 to 30 and one aged 30 to 40 years, made up the cohort. Blood samples were taken at several timepoints before and after primary and secondary immunization, and bulk PBMC replicates and cell subsets were isolated.

Beyond this particular receptor, the publication reports: Because the study included only a couple of donors, the extent to which the findings can be generalized is limited. A small share of clonotypes occurred in both CD4 and CD8 compartments, likely arising from convergent recombination. Compared with the primary T-cell response, the secondary T-cell response was faster but weaker, reaching its peak on day 5 rather than on day 15. Because abundant contaminating clonotypes from the bulk population could be contained in FACS-sorted repertoires, computational filtering was required. Most clones expanded after primary vaccination were re-detected after the booster (around 96% of CD4 and around 86% of CD8), suggesting broad memory maintenance.

The material sequenced was PBMCs, taken on the day of the yellow fever booster vaccination. This TCR was recovered from a man aged 25 to 45 who received the YFV17D yellow fever vaccine.

The CDR3 region reads CASRTRGASLTYEQYF. The nucleotide sequence reads as follows: TGTGCCAGCAGGACCCGGGGAGCTTCCCTGACCTACGAGCAGTACTTC. The rearrangement combines TRBV5-6 with TRBJ2-7, with a weak D call of TRBD2 (5 bases match). Trimming at the junction amounts to 5 bases on V and 2 bases on J, and the germline ends lie 20 bases apart. Measured from the cysteine to the phenylalanine, the CDR3 is 16 residues long. The kept DNA is CDR3 alone, 48 bases in frame from the first base. CDR1 SGHDT and CDR2 YYEEEE were looked up in the germline V gene. Outside the CDR3, residues come from the reference TRBV5-6 and TRBJ2-7 proteins, so the full variable domain is: DAGVTQSPTHLIKTRGQQVTLRCSPKSGHDTVSWYQQALGQGPQFIFQYYEEEERQRGNFPDRFSGHQFPNYSSELNVNALLLGDSALYLCASRTRGASLTYEQYFGPGTRLTVT.